The clone carrying this T cell receptor (beta chain) appeared a few times. Its specificity is unknown. Germline CDR1 reads SGHTA; CDR2 reads FQGNSA. V lost 5 bases and J lost 5; bases outside the gene matches: 11. The CDR3 consists of 18 residues. This specimen belongs to a study of naive and memory T cell subsets. An equimolar mix of two oligonucleotides served as the beta constant-region primer for TRBC1 and TRBC2. The ligated cDNA underwent four PCR rounds using SP2 and nested alpha and beta constant-region primers. TCRdb re-derived calls from the UMI-ligation and nested PCR reads in MiXCR, one entry per CDR3 protein. The sample includes around 160,000 distinct CDR3 sequences, approximately 24% of them seen just once. Study-wide points: Clonotypes are single alpha or beta chains, not paired receptors. A few larger clonotypes appeared in naive repertoires, especially CD8, possibly memory cells re-expressing CD45RA.

Sequenced sample: naive CD4+ T cells from blood. This sequence was found in a human donor in good health. This sequence joins TRBV7-2 and TRBJ2-2, with 13 nucleotides matching TRBD2. As DNA, the CDR3 is TGTGCCAGCAGCGCCCAAGGGACTAGCGGGATTCGGACCGGGGAGCTGTTTTTT. Encoded protein: CASSAQGTSGIRTGELFF.